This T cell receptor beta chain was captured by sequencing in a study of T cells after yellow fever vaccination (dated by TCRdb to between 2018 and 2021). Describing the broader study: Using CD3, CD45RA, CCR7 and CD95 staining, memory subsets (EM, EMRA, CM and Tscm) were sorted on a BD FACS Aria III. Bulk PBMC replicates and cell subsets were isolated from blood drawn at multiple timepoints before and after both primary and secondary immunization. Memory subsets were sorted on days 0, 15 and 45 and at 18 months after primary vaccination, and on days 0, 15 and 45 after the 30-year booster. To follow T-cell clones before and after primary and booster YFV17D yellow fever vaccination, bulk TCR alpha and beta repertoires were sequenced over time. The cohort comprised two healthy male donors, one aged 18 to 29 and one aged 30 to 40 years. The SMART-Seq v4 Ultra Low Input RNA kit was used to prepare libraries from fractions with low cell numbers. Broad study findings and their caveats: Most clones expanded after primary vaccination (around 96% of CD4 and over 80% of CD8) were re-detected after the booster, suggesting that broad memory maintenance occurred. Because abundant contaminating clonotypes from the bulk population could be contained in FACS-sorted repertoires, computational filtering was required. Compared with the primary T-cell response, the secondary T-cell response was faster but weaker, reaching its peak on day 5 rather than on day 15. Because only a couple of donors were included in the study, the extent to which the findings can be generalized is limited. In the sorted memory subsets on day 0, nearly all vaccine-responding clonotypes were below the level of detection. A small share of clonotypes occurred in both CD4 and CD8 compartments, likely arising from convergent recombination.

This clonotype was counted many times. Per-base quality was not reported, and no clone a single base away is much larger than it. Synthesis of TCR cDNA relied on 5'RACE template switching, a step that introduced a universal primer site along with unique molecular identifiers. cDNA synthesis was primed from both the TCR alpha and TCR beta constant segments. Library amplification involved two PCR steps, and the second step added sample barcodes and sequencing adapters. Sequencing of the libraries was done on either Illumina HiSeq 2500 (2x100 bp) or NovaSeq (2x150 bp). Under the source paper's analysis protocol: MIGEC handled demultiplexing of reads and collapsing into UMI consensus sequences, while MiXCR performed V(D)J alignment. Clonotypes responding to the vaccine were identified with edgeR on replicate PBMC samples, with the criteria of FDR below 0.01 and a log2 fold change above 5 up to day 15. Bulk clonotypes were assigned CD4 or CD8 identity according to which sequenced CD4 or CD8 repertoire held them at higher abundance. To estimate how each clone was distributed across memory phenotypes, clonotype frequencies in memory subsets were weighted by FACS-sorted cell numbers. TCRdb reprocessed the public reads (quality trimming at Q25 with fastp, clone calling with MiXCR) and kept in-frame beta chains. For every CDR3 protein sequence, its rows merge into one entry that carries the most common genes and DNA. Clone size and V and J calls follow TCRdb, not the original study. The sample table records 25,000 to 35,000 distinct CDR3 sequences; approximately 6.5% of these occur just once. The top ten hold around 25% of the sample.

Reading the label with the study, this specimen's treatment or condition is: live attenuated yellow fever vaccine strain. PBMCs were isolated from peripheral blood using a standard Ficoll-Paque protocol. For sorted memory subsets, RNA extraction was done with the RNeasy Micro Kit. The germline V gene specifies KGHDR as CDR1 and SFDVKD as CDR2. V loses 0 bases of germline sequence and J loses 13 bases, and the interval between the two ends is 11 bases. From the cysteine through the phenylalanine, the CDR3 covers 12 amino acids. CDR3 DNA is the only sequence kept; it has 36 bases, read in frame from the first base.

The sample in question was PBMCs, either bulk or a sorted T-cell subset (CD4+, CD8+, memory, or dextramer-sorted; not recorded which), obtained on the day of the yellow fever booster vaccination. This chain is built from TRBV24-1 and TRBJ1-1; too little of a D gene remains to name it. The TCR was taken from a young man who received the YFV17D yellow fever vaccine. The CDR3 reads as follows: CATSDLLGVGFF. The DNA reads TGTGCCACCAGTGATTTGCTAGGTGTTGGTTTCTTT.